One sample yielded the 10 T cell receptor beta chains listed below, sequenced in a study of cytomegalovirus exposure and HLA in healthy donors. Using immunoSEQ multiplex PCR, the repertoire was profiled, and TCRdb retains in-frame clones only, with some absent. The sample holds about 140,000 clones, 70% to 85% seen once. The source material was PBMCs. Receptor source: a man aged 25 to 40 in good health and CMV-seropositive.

Here the CDR3 DNA reads TGTGCCATCCGGGAGGGGTCGACTTCGAACACTGAAGCTTTCTTT. This sequence encodes CAIREGSTSNTEAFF. The chain recombines TRBV10-3 with TRBJ1-1; D is perhaps TRBD1 (5 bases). Germline assignment: CDR1 ENHRY and CDR2 SYGVKD. The CDR3 covers 15 residues. Trimming shortened V by 8 bases and J by 1 base, and 17 bases separated the two germline ends.

The CDR3 is CASSLDWRGTQYF. CDR3 nucleotides: TGTGCCAGCAGCTTGGATTGGAGGGGTACGCAGTATTTT. The J gene is TRBJ2-3, the V gene TRBV5-4, with a possible D match to TRBD2 (6 bases). CDR3 length equals 13 residues. V lost 0 bases, J lost 8 bases, and 10 bases lay in between. The germline gives CDR1 SGHNT, CDR2 YYREEE (reference sequence).

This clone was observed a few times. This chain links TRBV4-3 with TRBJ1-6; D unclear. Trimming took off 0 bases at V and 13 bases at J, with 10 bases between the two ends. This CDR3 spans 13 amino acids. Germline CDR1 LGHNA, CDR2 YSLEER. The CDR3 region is CASSQDISSPLHF. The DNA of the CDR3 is TGCGCCAGCAGCCAAGACATCAGTTCCCCCCTCCACTTT.

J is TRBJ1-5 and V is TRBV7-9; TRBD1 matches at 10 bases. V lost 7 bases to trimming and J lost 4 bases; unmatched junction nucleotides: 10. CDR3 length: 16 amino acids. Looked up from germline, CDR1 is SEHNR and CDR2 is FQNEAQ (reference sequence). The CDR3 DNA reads TGTGCCAGCAACCCCCTAGGGACAGGGGATAATCAGCCCCAGCATTTT. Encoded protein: CASNPLGTGDNQPQHF.

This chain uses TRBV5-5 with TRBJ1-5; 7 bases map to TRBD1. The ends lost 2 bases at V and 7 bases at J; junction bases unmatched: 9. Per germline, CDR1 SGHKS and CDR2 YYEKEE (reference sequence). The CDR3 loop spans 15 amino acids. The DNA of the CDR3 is TGTGCCAGCAGCTTCGGCGAGGGGGCTTGGCAGCCCCAGCATTTT. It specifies CASSFGEGAWQPQHF. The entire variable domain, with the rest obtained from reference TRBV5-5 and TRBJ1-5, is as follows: DAGVTQSPTHLIKTRGQQVTLRCSPISGHKSVSWYQQVLGQGPQFIFQYYEKEERGRGNFPDRFSARQFPNYSSELNVNALLLGDSALYLCASSFGEGAWQPQHFGDGTRLSIL.

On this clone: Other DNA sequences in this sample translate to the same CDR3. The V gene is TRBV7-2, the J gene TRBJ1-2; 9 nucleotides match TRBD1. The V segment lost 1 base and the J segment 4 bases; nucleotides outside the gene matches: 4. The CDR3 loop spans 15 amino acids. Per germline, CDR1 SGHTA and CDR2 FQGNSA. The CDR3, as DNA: TGTGCCAGCAGCTTAGGGGGACAGGGAAGCTATGGCTACACCTTC. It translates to CASSLGGQGSYGYTF.

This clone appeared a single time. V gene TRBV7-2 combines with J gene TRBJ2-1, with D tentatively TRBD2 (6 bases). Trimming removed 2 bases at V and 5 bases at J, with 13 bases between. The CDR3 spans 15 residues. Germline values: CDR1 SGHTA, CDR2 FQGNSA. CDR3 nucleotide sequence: TGTGCCAGCAGCTTACCGGGACTCCCTCACAATGAGCAGTTCTTC. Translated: CASSLPGLPHNEQFF.

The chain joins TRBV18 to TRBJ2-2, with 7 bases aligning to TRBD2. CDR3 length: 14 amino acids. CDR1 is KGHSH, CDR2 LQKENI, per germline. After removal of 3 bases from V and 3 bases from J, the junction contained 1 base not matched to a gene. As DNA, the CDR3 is TGTGCCAGCTCACCCCTAGCGGACACCGGGGAGCTGTTTTTT. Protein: CASSPLADTGELFF.

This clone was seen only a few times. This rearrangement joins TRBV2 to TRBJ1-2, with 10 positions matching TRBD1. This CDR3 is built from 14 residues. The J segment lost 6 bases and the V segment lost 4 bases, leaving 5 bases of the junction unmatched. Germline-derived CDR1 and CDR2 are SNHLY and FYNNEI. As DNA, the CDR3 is TGTGCCAGCAGTGGGACAGGGGGTTGGGATGGCTACACCTTC. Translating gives CASSGTGGWDGYTF.

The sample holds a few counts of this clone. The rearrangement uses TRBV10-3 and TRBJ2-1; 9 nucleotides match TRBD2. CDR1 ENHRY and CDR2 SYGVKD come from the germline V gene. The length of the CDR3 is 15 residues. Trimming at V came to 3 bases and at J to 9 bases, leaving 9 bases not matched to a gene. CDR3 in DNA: TGTGCCATCAGTGATAGACTAGCGGTGGTGGGTGAGCAGTTCTTC. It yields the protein CAISDRLAVVGEQFF.